This section outlines one TCR beta chain sequence together with its context. Its antigen remains unidentified. From each donor, a roughly 2.6 ml peripheral blood sample was collected into PAXgene tubes and stored at -80 degrees C. Total RNA was isolated from whole blood with the PAXgene blood miRNA kit on an automated QIAcube, without T cell sorting. Peripheral blood from monozygotic twin pairs concordant or discordant for inflammatory bowel disease was subjected to deep TCRalpha and TCRbeta repertoire profiling with unique molecular barcoding. Smoking habits were recorded for all twin pairs, and individuals were classified as current, former or never smokers. Receptor libraries were prepared by 5' RACE. Preparation of each TCR library used approximately 3,200 ng of total RNA. cDNA was synthesized with SMARTScribe reverse transcriptase in eight separate reactions per sample. Unique molecular identifiers containing a 6-nucleotide sample barcode were introduced through template switching during cDNA synthesis. Amplification of TCRalpha and TCRbeta cDNA involved two nested PCRs of 16 and 9 cycles, and each PCR was followed by bead purification. Before amplification, cDNA was treated with uracil DNA-glycosylase and purified using the QIAquick PCR purification kit. In the second PCR, Illumina TruSeq-compatible adapters and sample-specific barcodes were added. Library quality and concentration were assessed using TapeStation and Qubit, and about 5 ng of each library was pooled. The pooled libraries were sequenced with 2 x 100 bp reads and custom sequencing primers on an Illumina HiSeq2500 single-index Rapid Run. The original methods were these. UMI-based consensus assembly with MiGEC version 1.2.6 was used to correct PCR and sequencing errors. V(D)J alignment, clonotype assembly and CDR3 extraction were performed with MiXCR version 2.1.1. Normalisation of gene usage, clonotype sharing and MAIT/NKT TCR abundance was achieved by analysing the top 1000, 10 000 and 20 000 clonotypes per sample. After downsampling to 27 000 UMIs, diversity was calculated as the inverse Simpson index using the vegan R package. Statistical testing used paired Mann-Whitney U tests on the discordant twin pairs and applied Benjamini-Hochberg correction for multiple testing. TCRdb reprocessed the reads, so every CDR3 protein sequence counts as one entry and DNA is not shown. These V and J calls rely on TCRdb rather than the paper's analysis. The table of this sample itemizes some 450,000 distinct CDR3 sequences. The ten largest clones add up to approximately 2.4% of the sample.

The data originate from a study of monozygotic twins with inflammatory bowel disease (dated 2019 in TCRdb). Context from the whole study: In total, 28 monozygotic twin pairs made up the full study: 19 Danish pairs, all IBD-discordant, plus nine German pairs, of which four were IBD-concordant and five were IBD-discordant. Each individual had, on average, about 151 000 unique TCRalpha sequences and 181 000 unique TCRbeta sequences available for analysis. The search for disease-associated traits relied mainly on comparing IBD patients with their genetically identical healthy co-twins within discordant pairs.

The CDR3 spans 16 residues, from the cysteine through the phenylalanine. No DNA has been recorded. What the authors observed across the whole study: Compared with healthy twins, IBD patients had fewer clonotypes in common with other individuals, a difference most pronounced in patients showing signs of disease activity. Because patients received different immunosuppressive treatments, the repertoires may have picked up extra background noise and variability between individuals. Measured by the inverse Simpson index, TCRbeta repertoire diversity was lower in IBD patients than in their healthy co-twins. No single strong signal or clonotype linked to IBD turned up in the results, so the idea that one exists was not supported. Distinction between different T cell subtypes could not be achieved in the analysis. Concordant and discordant twins showed no difference in repertoire similarity, possibly because of limited statistical power.

The chain is assembled from TRBV12-3 or TRBV12-4 and TRBJ2-1; absent DNA, TCRdb's TRBD2 call cannot be checked. The sample consisted of blood. The sequence came from a human donor with ulcerative colitis or Crohn's disease, or a healthy co-twin of an affected twin (not recorded which). Here the CDR3 is given as CASSLTSGDYYNEQFF.